The 28 T cell receptor beta chains below come from one sample, sequenced in a study of cytomegalovirus exposure and HLA in healthy donors. PCR used 60 Vbeta primers and 13 Jbeta primers. Produced via immunoSEQ multiplex PCR; TCRdb's table is partial and in-frame only. Of around 92,000 clones in the sample, approximately 80% were seen once. Sequenced: PBMCs. All receptors derive from a man aged 18 to 35 in good health and CMV-seronegative.

This rearrangement joins TRBV5-5 to TRBJ2-7; tentative D call: TRBD1 (5 bases). Germline CDR1 reads SGHKS; CDR2 reads YYEKEE (reference sequence). This CDR3 is 15 amino acids long. The ends were cut back, 4 bases at V and 4 bases at J, with 18 bases in the middle. CDR3 sequence: CASSAQGFPPYEQYF. The DNA of the CDR3 is TGTGCCAGCAGCGCCCAGGGTTTTCCCCCTTACGAGCAGTACTTC.

The rearrangement joins TRBV10-1 to TRBJ2-1; 10 nucleotides agree with TRBD1. This CDR3 is built from 15 residues. From germline, CDR1 is WNHNN and CDR2 SYGVQD (reference sequence). J gave up 9 bases and V 8 bases, and 13 bases lay outside the gene matches. CDR3 sequence reads: CASSAETGGKSEQFF. CDR3 sequence (DNA): TGCGCCAGCTCTGCGGAGACAGGGGGCAAGAGTGAGCAGTTCTTC.

The CDR3 coding sequence is TGCGCCAGCAGCCCCGGTTTTGGCGGGGACTCTGGAAACACCATATATTTT. This sequence encodes CASSPGFGGDSGNTIYF. This chain uses TRBV5-1 with TRBJ1-3; D unclear. CDR1 SGHRS and CDR2 YFSETQ come from the germline V gene. The CDR3 is made up of 17 amino acids. The V end lost 4 bases, the J end lost 0 bases, and 17 bases lay between the germline ends.

V gene TRBV30 combines with J gene TRBJ1-1, with D possibly matching TRBD1 (6 bases). The germline gives CDR1 GTSNPN, CDR2 SVGIG (reference sequence). CDR3 length: 12 residues. Between the trimmed V and J ends, which lost 6 bases and 4 bases, there was a span of 12 bases. The CDR3 DNA reads as TGTGCCTGCGTACAGGGTTTCACTGAAGCTTTCTTT. Translation gives CACVQGFTEAFF.

J is TRBJ1-4 and V is TRBV6-5; 10 positions agree with TRBD1. The CDR3 has 16 amino acids. The germline V gene has CDR1 MNHEY and CDR2 SVGAGI. J gave up 5 bases and V 2 bases, and 5 bases lay outside the gene matches. The CDR3 sequence: CASSYARDRGNEKLFF. CDR3 DNA sequence: TGTGCCAGCAGTTACGCTCGGGACAGGGGAAATGAAAAACTGTTTTTT.

The genes are TRBV5-1 and TRBJ2-5, with 7 bases aligning to TRBD1. After removal of 3 bases from V and 2 bases from J, the junction contained 7 bases not matched to a gene. The CDR3 sequence is 15 residues long. Germline CDR1 and CDR2: SGHRS and YFSETQ. CDR3 amino acids: CASSSFGQVQETQYF. DNA of the CDR3: TGCGCCAGCAGCTCGTTCGGACAGGTTCAAGAGACCCAGTACTTC.

The CDR3 DNA sequence: TGTGCCAGTAGTATAGATAGCCCGGGACAGGGGGCCTCTGGGGCCAACGTCCTGACTTTC. This sequence encodes CASSIDSPGQGASGANVLTF. The chain has TRBV19 and TRBJ2-6; TRBD1 matches at 12 bases. The CDR3 has 20 residues. Losses at the gene ends were 0 bases for V and 0 bases for J; bases not matched to a gene: 6. Germline CDR1 LNHDA, CDR2 SQIVND (reference sequence).

V gene TRBV9 combines with J gene TRBJ2-3; D ambiguous. The CDR3 runs 15 residues. CDR1 and CDR2 (germline): SGDLS, YYNGEE. V lost 0 bases, J lost 0 bases, and 8 bases lay in between. CDR3 sequence reads: CASSVEASSTDTQYF. CDR3 DNA sequence: TGTGCCAGCAGCGTAGAAGCTTCTAGCACAGATACGCAGTATTTT. Looking up the rest from reference TRBV9 and TRBJ2-3 gives the full variable domain: DSGVTQTPKHLITATGQRVTLRCSPRSGDLSVYWYQQSLDQGLQFLIQYYNGEERAKGNILERFSAQQFPDLHSELNLSSLELGDSALYFCASSVEASSTDTQYFGPGTRLTVL.

In DNA, the CDR3 is TGTGCCAGCAGCTCCGGACTAGAAGGCGAGCAGTACTTC. This codes for CASSSGLEGEQYF. This chain links TRBV7-7 with TRBJ2-7; 7 bases match TRBD2. After removal of 4 bases from V and 6 bases from J, the junction contained 6 bases not matched to a gene. The CDR3 loop spans 13 amino acids. Germline V CDR1 and CDR2: SSHAT, FNYEAQ (reference sequence).

A few counts support this clone. This rearrangement joins TRBV5-1 to TRBJ2-7; 14 positions agree with TRBD2. Per the germline V gene, CDR1 is SGHRS and CDR2 is YFSETQ. V shed 3 bases, J shed 0 bases, and the junction held 2 bases outside the gene matches. This CDR3 is built from 16 residues. The CDR3 DNA reads TGCGCCAGCAGCTCAGGGACTAGCGGGGGCTCCTACGAGCAGTACTTC. It is translated as CASSSGTSGGSYEQYF.

The chain has TRBV19 and TRBJ2-5; 10 positions agree with TRBD2. The CDR3 covers 14 residues. Trimming cost V 4 bases and J 3 bases; bases outside gene matches: 2. In germline, CDR1 is LNHDA, CDR2 SQIVND (reference sequence). The CDR3 DNA follows: TGTGCCAGTAGTACAGCGGGGGGGAAAGAGACCCAGTACTTC. Protein sequence: CASSTAGGKETQYF.

V gene TRBV20-1 combines with J gene TRBJ1-1, with TRBD1 matching over 8 bases. V lost 0 bases, J lost 10 bases, and 1 base stayed unmatched. Germline assignment: CDR1 DFQATT and CDR2 SNEGSKA (reference sequence). This CDR3 region has 11 residues. The CDR3 DNA reads TGCAGTGCTAGAGATGACAGGGGAGCTTTCTTT. Its translation: CSARDDRGAFF.

The V and J genes are TRBV7-6 and TRBJ2-7; weak D call: TRBD2 (5 bases). Germline V gene lookup returns CDR1 SGHVS and CDR2 FNYEAQ. V gave up 4 bases and J gave up 6 bases, with 16 bases separating them. The CDR3 is made up of 14 amino acids. The DNA of the CDR3 is TGTGCCAGCAGCTCAGGAGGCATAGCTCGCGAGCAGTACTTC. It translates to CASSSGGIAREQYF.

CDR3 DNA sequence: TGTGCCAGCAGCTTAGGGGACAGGGAATCACCCCTCCACTTT. This sequence encodes CASSLGDRESPLHF. V usage is TRBV11-2 and J usage is TRBJ1-6, with 9 positions matching TRBD1. V trimming: 1 base; J trimming: 10 bases; junction bases outside the gene matches: 2. Germline CDR1 reads SGHAT; CDR2 reads FQNNGV. The CDR3 is 14 amino acids.

The chain has TRBV5-4 and TRBJ1-5; 7 nucleotides align to TRBD1. V lost 4 bases, J lost 5 bases, and 3 bases stayed unmatched. Looked up from germline, CDR1 is SGHNT and CDR2 is YYREEE (reference sequence). The CDR3 loop spans 13 amino acids. The chain's CDR3 is CASSTGQDQPQHF. The CDR3 bases are TGTGCCAGCAGCACCGGACAGGATCAGCCCCAGCATTTT.

This chain uses TRBV14 with TRBJ1-1; D is possibly TRBD1 (6 bases). The CDR3 extends over 15 amino acids. Germline CDR1 is SGHDN and CDR2 is FVKESK. V was shortened by 4 bases and J by 11 bases, with 23 bases between the two germline ends. The CDR3 reads CASSPLKGGALGAFF. Written as DNA, the CDR3 is TGTGCCAGCAGCCCTCTAAAGGGGGGGGCGCTAGGGGCTTTCTTT.

This clone showed up just once. The chain links TRBV18 to TRBJ1-6, with D possibly matching TRBD1 (6 bases). Germline assignment: CDR1 KGHSH and CDR2 LQKENI. This CDR3 region has 16 residues. V was trimmed by 2 bases and J by 8 bases, leaving 16 bases between them. The CDR3 loop is CASSPMDSANDSPLHF. The CDR3 nucleotides read TGTGCCAGCTCACCAATGGACAGCGCTAATGATTCACCCCTCCACTTT.

This clone came up once. CDR3: CASSYSTAPKVGEQYF. The CDR3 DNA sequence: TGTGCCAGCAGTTACTCTACCGCCCCTAAGGTCGGGGAGCAGTACTTC. V gene TRBV6-5 combines with J gene TRBJ2-5, with D possibly TRBD2 on 5 matching bases. In germline, CDR1 is MNHEY, CDR2 SVGAGI. The CDR3 consists of 16 residues. V was cut by 0 bases and J by 11 bases, with 22 bases left in between.

The chain joins TRBV5-1 to TRBJ2-7; D gene uncertain. The CDR3 has 13 amino acids. The V gene lost 1 base and the J gene lost 4 bases, with 9 bases spanning the gap. Germline values: CDR1 SGHRS, CDR2 YFSETQ. CDR3 region: CASSLNAEYEQYF. CDR3 nucleotides: TGCGCCAGCAGCTTGAATGCGGAATACGAGCAGTACTTC. Full variable domain (remainder filled in from reference TRBV5-1 and TRBJ2-7): KAGVTQTPRYLIKTRGQQVTLSCSPISGHRSVSWYQQTPGQGLQFLFEYFSETQRNKGNFPGRFSGRQFSNSRSEMNVSTLELGDSALYLCASSLNAEYEQYFGPGTRLTVT.

The V and J genes are TRBV7-8 and TRBJ2-7; D not resolved. This CDR3 spans 13 amino acids. CDR1 is SGHVS, CDR2 FQNEAQ, per germline. The ends were cut back, 1 base at V and 4 bases at J, with 8 bases in the middle. CDR3 loop: CASSLDSLYEQYF. Written as DNA, the CDR3 is TGTGCCAGCAGCTTAGACAGCCTTTACGAGCAGTACTTC.

The chain employs TRBV29-1 and TRBJ1-2, with 8 bases lining up with TRBD1. The J segment lost 0 bases and the V segment lost 5 bases, leaving 11 bases of the junction unmatched. This CDR3 has 16 residues. Per the germline V gene, CDR1 is SQVTM and CDR2 is ANQGSEA. The CDR3 loop reads CSVYIPRDRSNYGYTF. CDR3 sequence (DNA): TGCAGCGTTTACATTCCCCGGGACAGGTCTAACTATGGCTACACCTTC.

The chain recombines TRBV5-1 with TRBJ2-5; the D gene is possibly TRBD2 (6 bases). The germline CDR1 and CDR2 sequences are SGHRS and YFSETQ. Trimming pared 4 bases from V and 7 bases from J, leaving 17 bases between. CDR3 length equals 14 residues. CDR3 nucleotide sequence: TGCGCCAGCAGCCCACGCCCTAGCGTCGGGACCCAGTACTTC. Its translation is CASSPRPSVGTQYF.

The rearrangement links TRBV4-2 to TRBJ2-5, with TRBD2 matching 9 bases. Trimming removed 4 bases from V and 5 bases from J; junction bases left unmatched: 8. This CDR3 is built from 15 residues. Germline V lookup: CDR1 LGHNA, CDR2 YNFKEQ. For the CDR3, the DNA is TGTGCCAGCAGCCCCCAGGCGGGGGGGAGGGAGACCCAGTACTTC. Translating it yields CASSPQAGGRETQYF.

The genes are TRBV6-1 and TRBJ1-4, with a weak D call TRBD1 (5 bases). CDR1 and CDR2 (germline): MNHNS, SASEGT. The V end lost 1 base, the J end lost 7 bases, and 16 bases lay between the germline ends. The length of the CDR3 is 16 residues. The DNA for the CDR3 is TGTGCCAGCAGTGAAGGGCGGGGGTCTGCTCCTGAAAAACTGTTTTTT. It yields the protein CASSEGRGSAPEKLFF.

V gene TRBV27 combines with J gene TRBJ1-5, with a tentative D call TRBD1 (5 bases). There are 16 residues in the CDR3. Trimming took 5 bases from V and 3 from J, leaving 17 bases between them. Germline V gene sequence: CDR1 MNHEY, CDR2 SMNVEV (reference sequence). The CDR3 sequence: CASSREPGLINQPQHF. CDR3 DNA: TGTGCCAGCAGTCGAGAACCGGGACTGATCAATCAGCCCCAGCATTTT.

Here the CDR3 reads CAWSVLSGSGNTIYF. Here the CDR3 DNA reads TGTGCCTGGAGTGTACTTTCGGGCTCTGGAAACACCATATATTTT. This chain joins TRBV30 and TRBJ1-3; no reliable D call. The CDR3 extends over 15 amino acids. V was shortened by 0 bases and J by 0 bases, with 9 bases between the two germline ends. Germline V gene data show CDR1 as GTSNPN and CDR2 as SVGIG (reference sequence).

This clone appeared a single time. The chain joins TRBV7-9 to TRBJ2-3; 8 bases align to TRBD2. Germline assignment: CDR1 SEHNR and CDR2 FQNEAQ (reference sequence). With 6 bases clipped from V and 5 bases from J, the junction kept 16 bases outside the gene matches. CDR3 length equals 17 residues. CDR3 amino acids: CASSSSPGAGGGDTQYF. The CDR3 nucleotides read TGTGCCAGCAGTTCCTCCCCTGGTGCGGGGGGTGGAGATACGCAGTATTTT.

The gene calls are TRBV19 and TRBJ1-2; weak D call: TRBD1 (6 bases). V lost 7 bases and J lost 5, with 20 bases in between. This CDR3 region has 15 residues. The germline CDR1 and CDR2 sequences are LNHDA and SQIVND (reference sequence). CDR3 protein: CASNYGGAGGYGYTF. The CDR3 coding sequence is TGTGCCAGTAATTATGGGGGCGCGGGGGGATATGGCTACACCTTC.